This entry concerns a single T cell receptor beta chain. It lacks a known antigen. Base qualities are not at hand, and no much larger clone is one base apart. The CDR3 regions of human TCRbeta chains were subjected to immunosequencing. Under the source paper's analysis protocol: TCRs in the repertoires were matched against a reference library of SARS-CoV-2-specific TCRs that had been generated with the MIRA antigen-specificity platform. Breadth was defined as the fraction of unique TCRs that were SARS-CoV-2-associated, and depth was defined as the fraction of total T cells that were SARS-CoV-2-associated. Using the MIRA data, every spike-specific TCR was mapped to the spike region that the TCR reacted to and assigned to either a CD4 or a CD8 class. Log10-transformed breadth and depth values were compared by one-way ANOVA with Sidak's multiple comparisons tests. The clones in this table, taken by TCRdb from immuneACCESS, are in-frame only. Not every clone is retained; where verified, under half of the shortfall comes from an unresolved V gene, and the cause of the rest is unknown. V and J calls and clone size are given by that table; D and trimming were obtained from the DNA. This sample has 95,000 to 150,000 clones in its table, and 90% to 95% of those were observed once. The biggest ten clones account for 5% of the sample.

This entry comes from a study of T cell responses to AZD1222 COVID-19 vaccine (dated by TCRdb to the early 2020s). Describing the broader study: TCR sequencing covered some 250 trial participants: nearly 210 given two doses of AZD1222 and 26 given two doses of MenACWY control vaccine. Enrollment into the trials was organized by age into subgroups of 18-55, 56-69 and 70-plus years, and those subgroups contained approximately 150, 30 and 60 TCR-sequenced participants, respectively. The paper's findings and limits, for the study overall: Conclusions about previously exposed vaccinees are limited, since just five or six AZD1222 recipients were seropositive for SARS-CoV-2 at baseline. Because no day 14 peak-response samples were available, the repertoires could be characterized only after the peak T cell response. Reportedly, almost half of the unique spike-specific TCRs recognized epitopes lying outside the regions that are mutated in the B.1.351 and B.1.1.7 variants. Participants were mostly white British, with more females than males. The authors suggested clonal diversity may have been underestimated. Spike-specific TCR breadth and depth rose significantly after two AZD1222 doses compared with day 0 and with MenACWY recipients. The vaccine-associated CD4 TCRs covered the entire spike protein, and the dominant responses fell in regions 160-218 and 743-854. In the small 56-69-year group, the increase in depth fell short of significance, most likely because of low power.

The time point tag for this specimen amounts to: about 28 days (+/-7) after the second vaccine dose. AZD1222 recipients given second doses at about 4 weeks or at about 12 weeks were pooled, since spike-specific TCR depth and breadth were not found to differ between the two schedules. The vaccinee samples were drawn from two UK trials, COV001 and COV002, one of which was a single-blind randomized controlled phase 2/3 trial testing AZD1222 (ChAdOx1 nCoV-19) in healthy adults. Trial participant PBMC samples were collected at day 0 and day 28 after the second dose for TCRbeta chain sequencing. For CDR1 and CDR2, the germline V gene (reference sequence) lists LNHDA and SQIVND. A distance of 15 bases separates the germline ends of V and J, which lose 6 bases and 3 bases respectively. From the cysteine up to the phenylalanine, the CDR3 has a length of 15 residues. The retained sequence is limited to the CDR3, 45 bases, with the frame set at the first base.

The receptor's source is an adult who received the AZD1222 COVID-19 vaccine. Here the chain combines TRBV19 and TRBJ1-5, and the D gene may be TRBD1, 5 bases matching. This specimen was peripheral blood, taken 28 days after the second AZD1222 dose. The bases read TGTGCCAGTAGAACCGGACATAGAGACAATCAGCCCCAGCATTTT. It translates as CASRTGHRDNQPQHF.